This TCR beta chain was sequenced during a study of blood T cells in healthy people across ages. Study-wide findings and caveats: What prevented conclusive comparison of naive and antigen-experienced cells was that PBMCs were unsorted. There was no known CMV status for donors, so expanded clonotype changes were possibly confounded. Long-lived donors exceeded aged donors in naive CD4+ cells and diversity.

As for this clonotype: No antigen is known for it.

The authors ran a second PCR of about 6 to 11 cycles using a sample-barcoded 5' primer and a J-beta primer mix. TCRdb processed the 5' RACE reads anew with MiXCR; each CDR3 protein has one entry. The data show fewer than 2,000,000 distinct CDR3 sequences, roughly two fifths seen once. Sequenced input: blood. This sequence was found in a human donor in good health.

For the CDR3, the DNA is TGCAGTGCTAGAGGAGCGGGGGGACACCCTAGCACAGATACGCAGTATTTT. This sequence encodes CSARGAGGHPSTDTQYF. The chain couples TRBV20-1 to TRBJ2-3, with 9 nucleotides matching TRBD2. CDR3 length: 17 residues. Looked up from germline, CDR1 is DFQATT and CDR2 is SNEGSKA (reference sequence). The V and J ends lost 1 base and 0 bases, in that order; junction bases with no gene match: 8.